A single sample gave rise to the 2 T cell receptor beta chains below, sequenced in a study of T cell repertoires in cytomegalovirus infection. No antigen has been assigned to these receptors. TCRdb re-analysed the reads in MiXCR, keeping a single row per CDR3 protein. The table lists some 560,000 distinct CDR3 sequences, 35% to 50% of them singletons. The specimen was cultured PBMCs, collected from culture after CMV antigen stimulation. The source of these receptors is a human donor in good health (CMV status not recorded). Some clones in this sample may be carry-over from other donors' samples.

This clonotype came up a few times. This sequence joins TRBV6-1 and TRBJ1-1; D possibly corresponds to TRBD1 (5 bases). V was pared by 7 bases and J by 4 bases, with 22 bases between. This CDR3 spans 16 amino acids. Germline V gene sequence: CDR1 MNHNS, CDR2 SASEGT. DNA of the CDR3: TGTGCCAGCATCGAGCCGGGGCAGGGTAGGGGCACTGAAGCTTTCTTT. This sequence encodes CASIEPGQGRGTEAFF.

The V and J genes are TRBV13 and TRBJ2-7; TRBD1 aligns across 7 bases. The CDR3 contains 15 residues. In germline, CDR1 is PRHDT, CDR2 FYEKMQ (reference sequence). The trim removed 1 base at V and 2 bases at J, leaving 5 bases unmatched. The CDR3 protein is CASSLAVGQTYEQYF. The CDR3 DNA follows: TGTGCCAGCAGCTTAGCAGTGGGACAGACCTACGAGCAGTACTTC.